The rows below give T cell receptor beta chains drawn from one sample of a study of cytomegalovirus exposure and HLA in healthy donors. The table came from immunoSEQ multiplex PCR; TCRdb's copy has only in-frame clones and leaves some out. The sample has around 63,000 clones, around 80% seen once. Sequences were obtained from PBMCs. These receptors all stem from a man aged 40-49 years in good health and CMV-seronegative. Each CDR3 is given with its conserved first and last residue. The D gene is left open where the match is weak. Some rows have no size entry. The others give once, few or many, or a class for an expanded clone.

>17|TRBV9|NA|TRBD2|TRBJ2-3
CASSVSLAGAGTDTQYF
TGTGCCAGCAGCGTCTCACTAGCGGGAGCGGGAACAGATACGCAGTATTTT
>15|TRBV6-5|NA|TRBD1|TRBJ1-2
CASSRGDRAAYGYTF
TGTGCCAGCAGTAGGGGGGACAGGGCGGCGTACGGCTACACCTTC
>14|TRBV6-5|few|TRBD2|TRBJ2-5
CASSRAGVGETQYF
TGTGCCAGCAGTCGAGCGGGAGTGGGTGAGACCCAGTACTTC
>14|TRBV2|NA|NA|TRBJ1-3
CASSERGSGNTIYF
TGTGCCAGCAGTGAAAGGGGATCTGGAAACACCATATATTTT
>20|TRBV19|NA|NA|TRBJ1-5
CASSMGAIGGWGFSNQPQHF
TGTGCCAGTAGTATGGGGGCTATAGGGGGTTGGGGGTTTAGCAATCAGCCCCAGCATTTT
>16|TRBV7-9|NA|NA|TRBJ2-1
CASSLVQGLGHNEQFF
TGTGCCAGCAGCTTAGTCCAGGGGCTTGGACACAATGAGCAGTTCTTC
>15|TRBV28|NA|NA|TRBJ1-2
CASTTADSYGRGYTF
TGTGCCAGCACCACGGCGGACAGCTACGGTAGAGGCTACACCTTC
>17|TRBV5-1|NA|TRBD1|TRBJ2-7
CASSLAGTGPTSYEQYF
TGCGCCAGCAGCTTGGCCGGGACAGGGCCGACGTCCTACGAGCAGTACTTC
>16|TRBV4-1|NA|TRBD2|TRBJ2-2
CASSRLAEANTGELFF
TGCGCCAGCAGCCGTCTAGCGGAAGCGAACACCGGGGAGCTGTTTTTT
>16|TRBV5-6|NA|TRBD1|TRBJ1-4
CASSLGDRATNEKLFF
TGTGCCAGCAGCTTGGGGGACAGAGCAACTAATGAAAAACTGTTTTTT
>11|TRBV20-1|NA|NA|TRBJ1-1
CSARRDLEAFF
TGCAGTGCTAGGAGGGACTTAGAAGCTTTCTTT
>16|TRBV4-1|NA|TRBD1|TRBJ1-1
CASSPRDRLVRESAFF
TGCGCCAGCAGCCCCCGGGACAGACTAGTGAGGGAATCGGCTTTCTTT
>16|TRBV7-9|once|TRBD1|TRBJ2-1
CASSPTTGVDYNEQFF
TGTGCCAGCAGCCCCACGACAGGGGTCGACTACAATGAGCAGTTCTTC
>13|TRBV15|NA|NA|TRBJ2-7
CATSRDGSYEQYF
TGTGCCACCAGCAGAGACGGGTCCTACGAGCAGTACTTC
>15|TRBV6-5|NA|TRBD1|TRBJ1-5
CASSTGDRGGQPQHF
TGTGCCAGCAGTACAGGGGACAGGGGAGGGCAGCCCCAGCATTTT
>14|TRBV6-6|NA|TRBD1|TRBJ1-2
CASSSDRENYGYTF
TGTGCCAGCAGTTCGGACAGGGAGAACTATGGCTACACCTTC
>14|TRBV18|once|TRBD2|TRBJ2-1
CASSPGLAGGFQFF
TGTGCCAGCTCCCCGGGACTAGCGGGAGGATTTCAGTTCTTC
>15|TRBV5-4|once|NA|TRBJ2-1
CASSAGGVGNNEQFF
TGTGCCAGCAGCGCCGGGGGAGTGGGGAACAATGAGCAGTTCTTC
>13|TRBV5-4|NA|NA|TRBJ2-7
CASSLDTAYEQYF
TGTGCCAGCAGCTTGGATACCGCCTACGAGCAGTACTTC
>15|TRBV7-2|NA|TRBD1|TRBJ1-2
CASSSSGTGGYGYTF
TGTGCCAGCAGCTCCTCCGGGACAGGGGGTTATGGCTACACCTTC
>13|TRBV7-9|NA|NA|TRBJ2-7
CASSLQGPDEQYF
TGTGCCAGCAGCCTCCAGGGCCCGGACGAGCAGTACTTC
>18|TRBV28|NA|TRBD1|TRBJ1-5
CASSLEDRDFFSNQPQHF
TGTGCCAGCAGTTTAGAGGACAGGGATTTTTTTAGCAATCAGCCCCAGCATTTT
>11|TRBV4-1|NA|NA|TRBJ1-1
CASSHGDVAFF
TGCGCCAGCAGCCACGGGGATGTGGCTTTCTTT
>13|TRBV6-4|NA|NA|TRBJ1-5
CASSDEVNQPQHF
TGTGCCAGCAGTGACGAGGTTAATCAGCCCCAGCATTTT
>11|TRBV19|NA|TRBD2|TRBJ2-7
CASSGGTSSAF
TGTGCCAGTAGCGGGGGGACCTCGTCGGCCTTC
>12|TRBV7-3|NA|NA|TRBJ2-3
CASSPGGDTQYF
TGTGCCAGCAGCCCCGGGGGAGATACGCAGTATTTT
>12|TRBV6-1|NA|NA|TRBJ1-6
CASSEATTRVHF
TGTGCCAGCAGTGAAGCTACCACGAGAGTCCACTTT
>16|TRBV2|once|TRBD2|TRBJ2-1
CAASGRAPSSYNEQFF
TGTGCAGCGAGCGGGAGGGCCCCCAGCTCCTACAATGAGCAGTTCTTC
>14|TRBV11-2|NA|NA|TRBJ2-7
CASSLDLRTHEQYF
TGTGCCAGCAGCTTAGATTTGCGTACCCACGAGCAGTACTTC
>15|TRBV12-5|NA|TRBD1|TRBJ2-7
CASGPTGGSSYEQYF
TGTGCTAGTGGACCTACAGGGGGAAGCTCCTACGAGCAGTACTTC
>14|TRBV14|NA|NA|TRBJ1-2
CASSQEDRNYGYTF
TGTGCCAGCAGCCAAGAAGACAGGAACTATGGCTACACCTTC
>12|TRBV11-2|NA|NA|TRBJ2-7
CASSSAGDEQYF
TGTGCCAGCAGCTCCGCCGGGGACGAGCAGTACTTC
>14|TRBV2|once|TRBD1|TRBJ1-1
CASKTGQGFTEAFF
TGTGCCAGCAAAACGGGACAGGGTTTTACTGAAGCTTTCTTT
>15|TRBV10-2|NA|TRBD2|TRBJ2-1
CASRGLAGGWSEQFF
TGCGCCAGCAGGGGACTAGCGGGGGGTTGGAGTGAGCAGTTCTTC
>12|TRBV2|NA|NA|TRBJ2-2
CASLKIAGELFF
TGTGCCAGCTTAAAAATCGCCGGGGAGCTGTTTTTT
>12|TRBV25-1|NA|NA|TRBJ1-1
CASSRGNTEAFF
TGTGCCAGCAGTCGGGGTAACACTGAAGCTTTCTTT
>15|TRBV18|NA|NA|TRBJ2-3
CASSRKTITTDTQYF
TGTGCCAGCTCACGCAAGACAATTACTACAGATACGCAGTATTTT
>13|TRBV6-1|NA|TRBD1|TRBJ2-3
CASSKDRADTQYF
TGTGCCAGCAGTAAGGACAGGGCAGATACGCAGTATTTT
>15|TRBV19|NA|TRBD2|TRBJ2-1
CASSYSGTFYNEQFF
TGTGCCAGTAGTTATAGCGGGACCTTTTACAATGAGCAGTTCTTC
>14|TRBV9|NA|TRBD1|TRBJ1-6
CASSLGQGTSPLHF
TGTGCCAGCAGCCTGGGACAGGGTACTTCACCCCTCCACTTT
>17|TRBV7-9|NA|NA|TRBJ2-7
CASSFRVGGASSYEQYF
TGTGCCAGCAGCTTCAGGGTGGGGGGGGCCAGCTCCTACGAGCAGTACTTC
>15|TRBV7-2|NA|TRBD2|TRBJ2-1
CASSSTSGSYNEQFF
TGTGCCAGCAGCTCCACTAGCGGGAGCTACAATGAGCAGTTCTTC
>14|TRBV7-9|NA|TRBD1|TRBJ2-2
CASTRTGGTGELFF
TGTGCCAGCACCCGGACAGGGGGGACCGGGGAGCTGTTTTTT